This T cell receptor (beta chain) was observed in a study of cytomegalovirus exposure and HLA in healthy donors. Study-level background: The approximately 130 validation repertoires and the approximately 630 first-cohort repertoires shared a platform, a later analysis reported. Points from the study as a whole: With high specificity and sensitivity, the classifier reportedly diagnosed cytomegalovirus status. Through in vitro validation, a few CMV-associated chains were shown to be specific for CMV antigens.

This CDR3 has 17 residues. With 1 base removed from V and 8 bases from J, the gap between germline ends came to 18 bases. CDR1 LNHDA and CDR2 SQIVND come from the germline V gene (reference sequence). Produced via immunoSEQ multiplex PCR; TCRdb's table is partial and in-frame only. The table shows 110,000 to 150,000 clones, with 75% to 90% occurring only once. As concerns this clone: Its antigen remains unidentified.

Specimen: PBMCs. The chain links TRBV19 to TRBJ1-6, with D possibly matching TRBD1 (5 bases). The receptor's source is a woman younger than 35 in good health and CMV-seropositive. In nucleotides, the CDR3 is TGTGCCAGTAGTATAGTTCAGGAAGACAGACGGGATTCACCCCTCCACTTT. As protein: CASSIVQEDRRDSPLHF.